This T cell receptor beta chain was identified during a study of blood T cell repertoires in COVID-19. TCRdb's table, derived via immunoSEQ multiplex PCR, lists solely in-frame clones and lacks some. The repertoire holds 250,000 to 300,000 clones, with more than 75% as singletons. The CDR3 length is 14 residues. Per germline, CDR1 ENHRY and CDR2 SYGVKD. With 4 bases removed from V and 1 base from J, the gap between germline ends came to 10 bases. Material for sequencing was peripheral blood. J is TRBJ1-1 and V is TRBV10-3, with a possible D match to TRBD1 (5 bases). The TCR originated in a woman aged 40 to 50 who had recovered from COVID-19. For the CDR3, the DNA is TGTGCCATCAGTGGGGGGGACGGGAACACTGAAGCTTTCTTT. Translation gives CAISGGDGNTEAFF.